A selection of T cell receptor beta chains follows, all from one sample in a study of T cell responses to AZD1222 COVID-19 vaccine. Only in-frame clones appear in the TCRdb table, and some are missing; sequencing was by immunoSEQ multiplex PCR. The sample lists about 150,000 clones; 89% were seen once. The sequencing used peripheral blood, collected on day 0 of AZD1222 vaccination. The source of these receptors is an adult in good health. Each CDR3 is given without its conserved first and last residue. The order of the fields is V gene, CDR3 protein.

v_call: TRBV28; cdr3_aa: ASRNRGGNTEAF
v_call: TRBV15; cdr3_aa: ATSKGQGASQPQH
v_call: TRBV5-5; cdr3_aa: ASSLGQGSGRYEQY
v_call: TRBV28; cdr3_aa: ASSHRGIRPEQY
v_call: TRBV6-1; cdr3_aa: ASSGPTGYKTNTGELF
v_call: TRBV5-1; cdr3_aa: ASSLQPGTSIKETQY
v_call: TRBV7-3; cdr3_aa: ASSSEGGPSSYEQY
v_call: TRBV7-7; cdr3_aa: ASSLTVRDEQY
v_call: TRBV27; cdr3_aa: ASSSGQNTEAF
v_call: TRBV7-3; cdr3_aa: ASSRREGYEQY
v_call: TRBV20-1; cdr3_aa: SASLSGGGQNYGYT
v_call: TRBV15; cdr3_aa: ATSRGDREPQH
v_call: TRBV28; cdr3_aa: ASSFSPFSRGYT